This T cell receptor (beta chain) emerged from a study of cytomegalovirus exposure and HLA in healthy donors. This clone has a handful of counts. CDR1 is SGHTA, CDR2 FQGNSA, per germline. The CDR3 runs 12 residues. V lost 7 bases and J lost 7, with 12 bases in between. PCR amplification relied on 60 Vbeta primers (plus 13 Jbeta primers). Using immunoSEQ multiplex PCR, the repertoire was profiled, and TCRdb retains in-frame clones only, with some absent. The table lists 130,000 to 150,000 clones, roughly 80% of them singletons. The specimen sequenced was PBMCs. The chain carries TRBV7-2 and TRBJ2-3; no reliable D call. This TCR derives from a man aged 40-49 years in good health and CMV-seropositive. The CDR3 DNA follows: TGTGCCAGCACCCGTCAATCTAATACGCAGTATTTT. Translated: CASTRQSNTQYF.